These 3 T cell receptor beta chains originate from one sample sequenced in a study of T cell changes during pregnancy in multiple sclerosis. Assay used: immunoSEQ multiplex PCR; TCRdb lists only in-frame clones, some missing. The sample lists some 43,000 clones; roughly 90% were seen once. The sample here was peripheral blood, taken in the first trimester of pregnancy. All receptors come from a female donor in good health, enrolled as a control in a pregnancy study.

This clone was picked up one time. The chain uses TRBV30 and TRBJ2-2, with D tentatively TRBD2 (5 bases). V lost 3 bases and J 0 bases, leaving 8 bases between the germline ends. Germline V lookup: CDR1 GTSNPN, CDR2 SVGIG (reference sequence). The length of the CDR3 is 14 residues. CDR3 residues: CAWRRASNTGELFF. CDR3 nucleotide sequence: TGTGCCTGGAGGAGGGCTTCGAACACCGGGGAGCTGTTTTTT.

This clone is a singleton in its sample. The chain joins TRBV4-1 to TRBJ1-6, with D possibly matching TRBD1 (6 bases). This CDR3 is 15 amino acids long. Germline loops: CDR1 MGHRA, CDR2 YSYEKL. V was pared by 3 bases and J by 6 bases, with 12 bases between. The CDR3 DNA follows: TGCGCCAGCAGCCATAACGACAGGTCTAATTCACCCCTCCACTTT. It specifies CASSHNDRSNSPLHF.

V is TRBV19 and J is TRBJ2-3, with D unresolved. CDR1 is LNHDA, CDR2 SQIVND, per germline (reference sequence). V lost 9 bases, J lost 6 bases, and 16 bases lay in between. The CDR3 is 13 residues long. This CDR3 reads CASSSRPRDTQYF. In DNA, the CDR3 is TGTGCCAGCTCCTCCAGGCCCCGGGATACGCAGTATTTT. Full variable domain (remainder filled in from reference TRBV19 and TRBJ2-3): DGGITQSPKYLFRKEGQNVTLSCEQNLNHDAMYWYRQDPGQGLRLIYYSQIVNDFQKGDIAEGYSVSREKKESFPLTVTSAQKNPTAFYLCASSSRPRDTQYFGPGTRLTVL.